Below, 22 T cell receptor beta chains from the same sample are listed, as sequenced in a study of blood T cells in healthy people across ages. Combining a sample-barcoded 5' primer with a J-beta primer mix, a second PCR ran for roughly 7 to 12 cycles. TCRdb passed the 5' RACE reads through MiXCR, listing each CDR3 protein once. Of more than 650,000 distinct CDR3 sequences in the sample, approximately 24% were seen once. These data also featured in a second study, about T cells of mothers and their children.

The sample was blood. The receptors here all came from a boy between 10 and 17 years old in good health.

This chain joins TRBV24-1 and TRBJ2-7, with a weak D call TRBD2 (6 bases). This CDR3 comprises 15 residues. The V and J ends lost 4 bases and 2 bases respectively, with 14 bases between them. Germline V CDR1 and CDR2: KGHDR, SFDVKD. This chain's CDR3 is CATSDPGRHPYEQYF. In DNA form, the CDR3 reads TGTGCCACCAGTGACCCTGGGAGGCACCCCTACGAGCAGTACTTC.

This sequence joins TRBV7-6 and TRBJ1-1; D is unresolved. Germline assignment: CDR1 SGHVS and CDR2 FNYEAQ. The CDR3 totals 13 residues. V was shortened by 4 bases and J by 1 base, with 7 bases between the two germline ends. The CDR3 region has the DNA TGTGCCAGCAGCTCCCAGCGGAACACTGAAGCTTTCTTT. It codes for CASSSQRNTEAFF.

This sequence joins TRBV9 and TRBJ2-4; a weak D match, TRBD1 (5 bases). The V gene lost 0 bases and the J gene lost 5 bases, with 9 bases spanning the gap. Per the germline V gene, CDR1 is SGDLS and CDR2 is YYNGEE. The CDR3 totals 14 residues. CDR3 residues: CASSVGAGQNIQYF. CDR3 DNA sequence: TGTGCCAGCAGCGTAGGGGCAGGGCAAAACATTCAGTACTTC.

The chain has TRBV29-1 and TRBJ1-2, with D hard to call. The V gene lost 7 bases and the J gene lost 0 bases, with 12 bases spanning the gap. Germline V gene data show CDR1 as SQVTM and CDR2 as ANQGSEA. The CDR3 sequence is 13 residues long. CDR3 sequence: CSDLGPTNYGYTF. In DNA, the CDR3 is TGCAGCGACCTCGGGCCAACTAACTATGGCTACACCTTC.

This clonotype was observed a few times. This chain joins TRBV4-1 and TRBJ2-5, with D perhaps TRBD2 (5 bases). V was trimmed by 2 bases and J by 4 bases, leaving 11 bases between them. The CDR3 covers 14 residues. Germline V gives CDR1 MGHRA, CDR2 YSYEKL. In nucleotides, the CDR3 is TGCGCCAGCAGCCAATTCCGAGGAGGAGAGACCCAGTACTTC. It is translated as CASSQFRGGETQYF.

This clonotype was observed a handful of times. The gene calls are TRBV20-1 and TRBJ2-7; D gene uncertain. Germline V gene data show CDR1 as DFQATT and CDR2 as SNEGSKA (reference sequence). This CDR3 comprises 12 residues. V shed 0 bases and J shed 5 bases, with 8 bases lying between them. The CDR3 DNA is TGCAGTGCTAGAGAGGATGAGGACGAGCAGTACTTC. Protein sequence: CSAREDEDEQYF.

This clonotype has a handful of counts. As DNA, the CDR3 is TGTGCCAGCAGCTTTAAAAGTGTAGGGAGAGGCAATGAGCAGTTCTTC. Translating it yields CASSFKSVGRGNEQFF. The chain employs TRBV11-2 and TRBJ2-1; TRBD2 is a possible D gene (5 bases). From germline, CDR1 is SGHAT and CDR2 FQNNGV. The CDR3 contains 16 residues. Between the trimmed V and J ends, which lost 3 bases and 6 bases, there was a span of 18 bases.

The genes are TRBV4-1 and TRBJ2-3; a weak D match, TRBD1 (5 bases). Trimming took off 2 bases at V and 5 bases at J, with 11 bases between the two ends. The CDR3 runs 14 residues. CDR1 is MGHRA and CDR2 is YSYEKL in the germline V gene. CDR3 in DNA: TGCGCCAGCAGCCAACTAAGCACAGGAGATACGCAGTATTTT. Translated, it gives CASSQLSTGDTQYF.

This clonotype was recorded many times. This chain joins TRBV12-3 or TRBV12-4 and TRBJ1-1; possible D gene TRBD1, 5 bases. Trimming shortened V by 6 bases and J by 2 bases, and 10 bases separated the two germline ends. There are 13 residues in the CDR3. CDR3 nucleotides: TGTGCCAGCAGAGCTACAGGTAACACTGAAGCTTTCTTT. It specifies CASRATGNTEAFF.

The CDR3 DNA reads TGTGCCAGCAGTTACGGCACAGGACGCTCTAACTATGGCTACACCTTC. This translates into CASSYGTGRSNYGYTF. The chain links TRBV6-6 to TRBJ1-2; perhaps TRBD1 as D (5 bases). CDR1 is MNHNY, CDR2 SVGAGI, per germline (reference sequence). The V end lost 2 bases, the J end lost 0 bases, and 13 bases lay between the germline ends. The CDR3 extends over 16 amino acids.

This clonotype was seen a handful of times. The V call is TRBV10-3, the J call TRBJ2-5; D might be TRBD2 (5 bases). V lost 0 bases and J 11 bases, leaving 19 bases between the germline ends. Germline loops: CDR1 ENHRY, CDR2 SYGVKD. CDR3 length: 15 amino acids. CDR3 coding DNA: TGTGCCATCAGTGAGTCTGAGGGTCTGCAACTGGCGCAGTACTTC. It is translated as CAISESEGLQLAQYF.

J is TRBJ2-5 and V is TRBV6-1; perhaps TRBD1 as D (6 bases). With the DNA end fitting TRBJ2-7 better, the J assignment may be wrong. There are 15 residues in the CDR3. Germline-derived CDR1 and CDR2 are MNHNS and SASEGT. CDR3 in DNA: TGTGCCAGCAGTGAAGGGACAGTCAACCTGCGCGAGCAGTACTTC. This encodes CASSEGTVNLREQYF.

The chain couples TRBV9 to TRBJ2-1; D unclear. Per the germline V gene, CDR1 is SGDLS and CDR2 is YYNGEE. The length of the CDR3 is 14 residues. V was pared by 4 bases and J by 10 bases, with 18 bases between. The CDR3, as DNA: TGTGCCAGCAGCCTAGGTGGCACCCTGGGGGAGCAGTTCTTC. This translates into CASSLGGTLGEQFF.

There are many counts of this clonotype. The genes are TRBV7-9 and TRBJ2-1; TRBD1 matches 9 bases. The J segment lost 4 bases and the V segment lost 4 bases, leaving 5 bases of the junction unmatched. The CDR3 consists of 15 residues. CDR1 and CDR2 (germline): SEHNR, FQNEAQ (reference sequence). In nucleotides, the CDR3 is TGTGCCAGCAGCTCCCCCGGGACAGGGTACAATGAGCAGTTCTTC. Protein sequence: CASSSPGTGYNEQFF.

The V and J genes are TRBV5-1 and TRBJ2-3, with a tentative D call TRBD2 (5 bases). This CDR3 has 16 amino acids. Germline lookup yields CDR1 SGHRS and CDR2 YFSETQ. Trimming stripped 0 bases from V and 2 bases from J, with 13 bases between. As DNA, the CDR3 is TGCGCCAGCAGCTTGGAGGGAGCCTCCATCACAGATACGCAGTATTTT. Its translation is CASSLEGASITDTQYF.

In DNA form, the CDR3 reads TGCGCCAGCAGCTACGGGGACACTACCAGCACAGATACGCAGTATTTT. Translated: CASSYGDTTSTDTQYF. The V gene is TRBV5-1, the J gene TRBJ2-3; a possible D gene is TRBD1 (6 bases). The length of the CDR3 is 16 residues. V lost 3 bases and J 0 bases, leaving 14 bases between the germline ends. Germline V CDR1 and CDR2: SGHRS, YFSETQ.

This sequence joins TRBV4-1 and TRBJ2-1, with TRBD2 matching over 14 bases. V lost 0 bases to trimming and J lost 6 bases; unmatched junction nucleotides: 7. Looked up from germline, CDR1 is MGHRA and CDR2 is YSYEKL. There are 18 residues in the CDR3. The CDR3 loop is CASSQDHRTSGGSNEQFF. The CDR3 DNA reads as TGCGCCAGCAGCCAAGACCATAGGACTAGCGGGGGGAGCAATGAGCAGTTCTTC.

V is TRBV12-5 and J is TRBJ1-2, with 8 nucleotides matching TRBD1. Per germline, CDR1 LGHNT and CDR2 FRNRAP. The CDR3 totals 14 residues. The V segment lost 2 bases and the J segment 4 bases; nucleotides outside the gene matches: 3. The CDR3 is CASGLRTGTYGYTF. The CDR3 DNA reads TGTGCTAGTGGTTTGAGGACAGGGACCTATGGCTACACCTTC.

This clonotype was counted only a few times. The chain joins TRBV12-3 or TRBV12-4 to TRBJ2-1, with D possibly matching TRBD2 (6 bases). The J call may be in error: the DNA end matches TRBJ2-7 better. The CDR3 has 13 amino acids. This CDR3 reads CATCGDPSGEQYF. CDR3 DNA: TGTGCCACGTGCGGGGACCCCTCGGGCGAGCAGTACTTC.

This clonotype was recorded a few times. V gene TRBV4-1 combines with J gene TRBJ1-4, with D unclear. CDR1 and CDR2 (germline): MGHRA, YSYEKL. V dropped 0 bases and J dropped 7 bases, with 18 bases sitting between them. The CDR3 is made up of 17 amino acids. CDR3 region: CASSQDPQRLRGEKLFF. CDR3 nucleotides: TGCGCCAGCAGCCAAGATCCGCAGAGACTCCGGGGTGAAAAACTGTTTTTT.

CDR3 in DNA: TGTGCCAGCAGCCCCCGGACAGGCCCGGACAATGAGCAGTTCTTC. This codes for CASSPRTGPDNEQFF. This rearrangement joins TRBV7-7 to TRBJ2-1; 7 bases map to TRBD1. Germline V gene lookup returns CDR1 SSHAT and CDR2 FNYEAQ (reference sequence). The CDR3 is 15 residues long. J gave up 5 bases and V 5 bases, and 9 bases lay outside the gene matches. The variable domain in full, completed from reference TRBV7-7 and TRBJ2-1, reads GAGVSQSPRYKVTKRGQDVTLRCDPISSHATLYWYQQALGQGPEFLTYFNYEAQPDKSGLPSDRFSAERPEGSISTLTIQRTEQRDSAMYRCASSPRTGPDNEQFFGPGTRLTVL.

This clonotype was recorded at least ten times. This chain links TRBV7-9 with TRBJ2-3; D not resolved. The CDR3 has 11 amino acids. V lost 3 bases, J lost 4 bases, and 2 bases lay in between. Germline V gene lookup returns CDR1 SEHNR and CDR2 FQNEAQ (reference sequence). The CDR3, as DNA: TGTGCCAGCAGCTTGCCAGATACGCAGTATTTT. It codes for CASSLPDTQYF. The full variable domain, with the rest looked up from reference TRBV7-9 and TRBJ2-3, is DTGVSQNPRHKITKRGQNVTFRCDPISEHNRLYWYRQTLGQGPEFLTYFQNEAQLEKSRLLSDRFSAERPKGSFSTLEIQRTEQGDSAMYLCASSLPDTQYFGPGTRLTVL.